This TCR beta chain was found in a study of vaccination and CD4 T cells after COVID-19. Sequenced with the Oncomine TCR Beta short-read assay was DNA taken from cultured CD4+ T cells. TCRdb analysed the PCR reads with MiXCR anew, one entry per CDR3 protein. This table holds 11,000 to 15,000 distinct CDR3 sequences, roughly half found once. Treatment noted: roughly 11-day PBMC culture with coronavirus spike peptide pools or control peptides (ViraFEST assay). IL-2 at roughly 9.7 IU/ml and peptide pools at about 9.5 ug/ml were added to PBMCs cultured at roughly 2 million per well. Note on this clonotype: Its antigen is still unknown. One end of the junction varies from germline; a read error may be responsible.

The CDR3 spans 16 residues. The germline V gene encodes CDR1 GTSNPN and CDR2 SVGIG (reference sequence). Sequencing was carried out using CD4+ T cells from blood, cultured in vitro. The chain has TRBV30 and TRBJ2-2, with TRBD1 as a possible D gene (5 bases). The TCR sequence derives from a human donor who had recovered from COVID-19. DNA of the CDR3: TGTGCCTGGAGTGTGTACCTATCAGGGAACGCCGGGGAGCTGTTTTTT. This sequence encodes CAWSVYLSGNAGELFF.